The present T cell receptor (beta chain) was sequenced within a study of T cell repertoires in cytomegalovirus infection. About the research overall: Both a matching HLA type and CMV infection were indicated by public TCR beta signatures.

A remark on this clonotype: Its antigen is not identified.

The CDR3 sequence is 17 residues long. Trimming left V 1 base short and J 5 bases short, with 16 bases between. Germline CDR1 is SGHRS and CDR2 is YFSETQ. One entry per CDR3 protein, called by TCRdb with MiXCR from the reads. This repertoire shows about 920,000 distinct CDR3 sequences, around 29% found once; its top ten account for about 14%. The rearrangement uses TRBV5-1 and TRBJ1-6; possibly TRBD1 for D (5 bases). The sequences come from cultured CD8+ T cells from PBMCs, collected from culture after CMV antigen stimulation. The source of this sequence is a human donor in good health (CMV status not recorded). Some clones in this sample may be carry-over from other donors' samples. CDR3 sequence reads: CASSLYPGDGHNSPLHF. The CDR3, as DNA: TGCGCCAGCAGCTTGTACCCTGGGGACGGCCATAATTCACCCCTCCACTTT.